Listed below are T cell receptor beta chains from one sample, sequenced in a study of beta chain features in type 1 diabetes. Data came from immunoSEQ multiplex PCR; TCRdb stores just in-frame clones and leaves some out. Here the sample spans a few hundred thousand clones, around 15% being singletons. Source material: naive CD4+ T cells from blood. Every receptor here comes from a man aged 25 to 45 with type 1 diabetes. Each CDR3 is given with its conserved first and last residue. The order of the fields is J gene, V gene, D gene, clone size, CDR3 DNA, CDR3 protein. A D gene is named only where the DNA matches it firmly. Expanded clones are given a class, and other clones once, few, many or no size at all.

>TRBJ2-5|TRBV18|NA|few
TGTGCCAGCTCCCCGCCGGGACTCCAAGAGACCCAGTACTTC
CASSPPGLQETQYF
>TRBJ2-3|TRBV29-1|NA|NA
TGCAGAGCGTCTCGTACGGGCGGTAGCACAGATACGCAGTATTTT
CRASRTGGSTDTQYF
>TRBJ2-1|TRBV7-9|TRBD2|NA
TGTGCCAGCAGCTTAGCGGTCGGGACTAGCGGGAGGGCTCGGAATGAGCAGTTCTTC
CASSLAVGTSGRARNEQFF
>TRBJ2-1|TRBV9|TRBD2|NA
TGTGCCAGCAGCGTAAACCAGCGGGAGGTGGATGAGCAGTTCTTC
CASSVNQREVDEQFF
>TRBJ2-3|TRBV27|NA|few
TGTGCCAGCAGGGGCACTAGCACAGATACGCAGTATTTT
CASRGTSTDTQYF
>TRBJ2-1|TRBV5-1|TRBD1|few
TGCGCCAGCAGCTCAACAGGGGACTCCTACAATGAGCAGTTCTTC
CASSSTGDSYNEQFF
>TRBJ1-1|TRBV29-1|NA|few
TGCAGCGTACCGGTAGGCACTGAAGCTTTCTTT
CSVPVGTEAFF
>TRBJ2-3|TRBV29-1|TRBD1|NA
TGCAGCGGCCTTAGGGACAGTAGCACAGATACGCAGTATTTT
CSGLRDSSTDTQYF
>TRBJ2-6|TRBV7-9|NA|NA
TGTGCCAGCAGCTTAGCGCGCATCTCTGGGGCCAACGTCCTGACTTTC
CASSLARISGANVLTF
>TRBJ2-5|TRBV9|NA|NA
NA
CASSVTSGQETQYF
>TRBJ2-7|TRBV7-8|TRBD1|NA
TGTGCCAGCAGCTTAGAGGGACAGGGAACCTACGAGCAGTACTTC
CASSLEGQGTYEQYF
>TRBJ2-1|TRBV5-1|TRBD2|NA
TGCGCCAGCAGCTTGGGCGGGAGCCGGTACAATGAGCAGTTCTTC
CASSLGGSRYNEQFF
>TRBJ2-5|TRBV7-2|NA|once
TGTGCCAGCAGCTTAGTAAACAGGGTGGAGACCCAGTACTTC
CASSLVNRVETQYF
>TRBJ2-7|TRBV28|NA|NA
TGTGCCAGCACCCGACCCGGAGGTAACTCCTACGAGCAGTACTTC
CASTRPGGNSYEQYF
>TRBJ2-3|TRBV5-4|NA|few
TGTGCCAGCAGCTTGAGAACGGGGGCAGATACGCAGTATTTT
CASSLRTGADTQYF
>TRBJ2-6|TRBV27|NA|few
TGTGCCAGCGGACAGCCCTCTGGGGCCAACGTCCTGACTTTC
CASGQPSGANVLTF
>TRBJ2-1|TRBV19|NA|few
TGTGCCAGTAGTATGCGCACAGGGAAGGGGAATGAGCAGTTCTTC
CASSMRTGKGNEQFF
>TRBJ2-7|TRBV10-3|NA|few
TGTGCCATCAGTCGGACTATCTACGAGCAGTACTTC
CAISRTIYEQYF
>TRBJ1-2|TRBV20-1|NA|few
TGCAGTGCTGGACCCAACTATGGCTACACCTTC
CSAGPNYGYTF
>TRBJ2-3|TRBV30|NA|few
TGTGCCTGGAGCCAGGGGACCATCCATACGCAGTATTTT
CAWSQGTIHTQYF
>TRBJ1-1|TRBV29-1|NA|few
TGCAGCGTTGAATGGCGGGCGGATGAAGCTTTCTTT
CSVEWRADEAFF
>TRBJ1-5|TRBV5-1|NA|few
TGCGCCAGCAGCTTGGATGGGGGACAGCCCCAGCATTTT
CASSLDGGQPQHF
>TRBJ2-5|TRBV5-1|NA|NA
TGCGCCAGCAACACCGGGGAAGAGACCCAGTACTTC
CASNTGEETQYF
>TRBJ2-3|TRBV9|TRBD2|few
TGTGCCACCTCGGCCAGCGGGAGGGATACGCAGTATTTT
CATSASGRDTQYF
>TRBJ1-1|TRBV18|NA|few
TGTGCCAGCTCACCGGACAGAGAGGCCACTGAAGCTTTCTTT
CASSPDREATEAFF
>TRBJ2-4|TRBV27|TRBD1|few
TGTGCCACCAAGGGACAGCGAAACATTCAGTACTTC
CATKGQRNIQYF
>TRBJ2-4|TRBV29-1|TRBD1|NA
TGCAGCGTTGCCTTTGGGACAGAGCACCTTATTCAGTACTTC
CSVAFGTEHLIQYF
>TRBJ1-1|TRBV28|NA|few
TGTGCCAGCAGCCTAGAACGAATCACTGAAGCTTTCTTT
CASSLERITEAFF
>TRBJ2-2|TRBV5-1|TRBD1|NA
TGCGCCAGCACCCCCGGGACAGGGGTAACCGGGGAGCTGTTTTTT
CASTPGTGVTGELFF
>TRBJ1-2|TRBV25-1|NA|NA
TGTGCCAGCAGTAAGGCAGCCTATGGCTACACCTTC
CASSKAAYGYTF
>TRBJ2-3|TRBV7-9|TRBD1|NA
TGTGCCAGCAGCCTGGGACAGTCAGATACGCAGTATTTT
CASSLGQSDTQYF
>TRBJ2-2|TRBV29-1|NA|NA
TGCAGCGTTGTCGTCGGGGCCGGGGAGCTGTTTTTT
CSVVVGAGELFF
>TRBJ2-3|TRBV9|NA|NA
TGTGCCAGCAGCGTAGCCCTGGCTCGGGATACGCAGTATTTT
CASSVALARDTQYF
>TRBJ2-3|TRBV28|NA|NA
TGTGCCAGCAGTCCAACCTATACGCAGTATTTT
CASSPTYTQYF
>TRBJ2-7|TRBV9|NA|NA
TGTGCCAGCAGCTCCCCGGGGCGGAGCTCCTACGAGCAGTACTTC
CASSSPGRSSYEQYF
>TRBJ2-3|TRBV4-1|NA|few
TGCGCCAGCCAAGCCAAGGGAGGCGATAGGCAGTATTTT
CASQAKGGDRQYF
>TRBJ2-2|TRBV10-3|TRBD1|few
TGTGCCATCAGTCCAGAGGACAGGATCGCCGGGGAGCTGTTTTTT
CAISPEDRIAGELFF
>TRBJ1-5|TRBV30|NA|NA
TGTGCCTGGAGTGAAGGTAATAGCAATCAGCCCCAGCATTTT
CAWSEGNSNQPQHF
>TRBJ2-7|TRBV9|NA|NA
TGTGCCAGCAACGGCTCCAGCGGGCAGTACTTC
CASNGSSGQYF
>TRBJ2-3|TRBV5-4|NA|few
TGTGCCAGCAGCTTGGGAGCGGAGACAGATACGCAGTATTTT
CASSLGAETDTQYF
>TRBJ2-2|TRBV29-1|NA|NA
TGCAGCGTTGTATTGCGGCTCAACACCGGGGAGCTGTTTTTT
CSVVLRLNTGELFF
>TRBJ2-7|TRBV28|TRBD2|NA
TGTGCCAGCGGGTTAGGAACTAGCGGGACGCGGGAGCAGTACTTC
CASGLGTSGTREQYF
>TRBJ2-7|TRBV7-9|TRBD2|NA
TGTGCCAGCAGCCCACGGACTAGGCACGGAGAGCAGTACTTC
CASSPRTRHGEQYF
>TRBJ2-1|TRBV7-3|TRBD2|few
TGTGCCAGCAGCGATTCTAGCGGGAGGTGGAATGAGCAGTTCTTC
CASSDSSGRWNEQFF
>TRBJ2-7|TRBV7-2|NA|few
TGTGCCAGCAGCCTCGTCCAGGCCTACGAGCAGTACTTC
CASSLVQAYEQYF
>TRBJ2-1|TRBV18|NA|NA
TGTGCCAGCTCACCCCTTGTGGGCACCTACAATGAGCAGTTCTTC
CASSPLVGTYNEQFF
>TRBJ2-1|TRBV4-2|TRBD2|few
TGTGCCAGCAGCCAGACCCTAGCGGGAGGGCCGCGAGAGCAGTTCTTC
CASSQTLAGGPREQFF
>TRBJ2-5|TRBV14|TRBD1|few
TGTGCCAGCAGCCCCTGGACAGGGAACCAAGAGACCCAGTACTTC
CASSPWTGNQETQYF
>TRBJ2-6|TRBV25-1|TRBD1|NA
TGTGCCAGCAGTTTCCGGGACAGGGAAAACACTGGGGCCAACGTCCTGACTTTC
CASSFRDRENTGANVLTF
>TRBJ2-5|TRBV29-1|TRBD2|NA
TGCAGCGTGGGGACTAGCGGATCCCAAGAGACCCAGTACTTC
CSVGTSGSQETQYF
>TRBJ1-1|TRBV29-1|NA|NA
TGCAGCGTTGACAGGGGACCGAACACTGAAGCTTTCTTT
CSVDRGPNTEAFF
>TRBJ2-3|TRBV7-2|TRBD1|NA
TGTGCCAGCAGCGTTTACAGGGGATCTAGCACAGATACGCAGTATTTT
CASSVYRGSSTDTQYF
>TRBJ1-1|TRBV18|TRBD1|NA
TGTGCCAGCTCACCGCCGGGACAGAGAACCATGAACACTGAAGCTTTCTTT
CASSPPGQRTMNTEAFF
>TRBJ2-5|TRBV9|NA|NA
TGTGCCAGCAGCGGCGTCACCTTCTCGCAGTACTTC
CASSGVTFSQYF
>TRBJ2-2|TRBV5-6|TRBD2|few
TGTGCCAGCAGCTCCCCGGGACTAGCGGCGAACACCGGGGAGCTGTTTTTT
CASSSPGLAANTGELFF
>TRBJ2-5|TRBV12-5|NA|NA
TGTGCTAGTGCCGACGGGTTCGGGACCCAGTACTTC
CASADGFGTQYF
>TRBJ2-3|TRBV9|TRBD2|few
TGTGCCAGCAGCTGGACTAGCGGGAACACAGATACGCAGTATTTT
CASSWTSGNTDTQYF